Below are 25 T cell receptor beta chains sequenced from a single sample in a study of T cells after yellow fever vaccination. One entry per CDR3 protein, called by TCRdb with MiXCR from the 5' RACE reads. The table records hundreds of thousands of distinct CDR3 sequences, 12% of them present only once. The sequenced sample was CD4+ T cells sorted from PBMCs, obtained 15 days after the yellow fever booster vaccination. The receptors derive from a man aged 18 to 30 who received the YFV17D yellow fever vaccine.

This clonotype was counted a few times. The V and J genes are TRBV6-2 or TRBV6-3 and TRBJ2-7; 9 bases match TRBD2. The CDR3 has 16 residues. The germline gives CDR1 MNHEY, CDR2 SVGEGT. J gave up 6 bases and V 5 bases, and 14 bases lay outside the gene matches. CDR3 amino acids: CASSDPPLSGGREQYV. The CDR3 bases are TGTGCCAGCAGTGACCCCCCCCTTAGCGGGGGTCGCGAGCAGTACGTC.

This clonotype came up many times. DNA of the CDR3: TGCGCCAGCAGCTTGGAGGGATTAACAGATACGCAGTATTTT. Protein sequence: CASSLEGLTDTQYF. The V call is TRBV5-1, the J call TRBJ2-3; no definite D call. The CDR3 spans 14 residues. CDR1 is SGHRS, CDR2 YFSETQ, per germline. V lost 0 bases, J lost 3 bases, and 8 bases lay in between.

This clonotype was found a few times. The chain links TRBV7-2 to TRBJ2-2, with TRBD1 as a possible D gene (5 bases). Trimming cost V 5 bases and J 7 bases, with 14 bases left between them. This CDR3 is built from 14 residues. Germline V lookup: CDR1 SGHTA, CDR2 FQGNSA. The CDR3 sequence is CASSIPTENGELFF. The CDR3 nucleotides are TGTGCCAGCAGCATACCGACAGAAAACGGGGAGCTGTTTTTT.

The chain couples TRBV7-9 to TRBJ2-1; D is tentatively TRBD1 or TRBD2 (5 bases each). Germline lookup yields CDR1 SEHNR and CDR2 FQNEAQ (reference sequence). V lost 5 bases and J 10 bases, leaving 18 bases between the germline ends. The CDR3 runs 14 residues. The CDR3: CASSGRRGAEEQFF. The CDR3 coding sequence is TGTGCCAGCAGCGGCCGGCGAGGGGCTGAGGAGCAGTTCTTC.

With regard to this clonotype: At one end the junction does not follow the germline gene, possibly because of a read error. The chain carries TRBV6-5 and TRBJ1-2, with 10 positions matching TRBD1. This CDR3 has 14 residues. The germline CDR1 and CDR2 sequences are MNHEY and SVGAGI. CDR3 nucleotide sequence: TGTGTCAGCAGACGGACAGGGGGTTCCTATGGCTACACCTTC. Translated, it gives CVSRRTGGSYGYTF.

This chain links TRBV7-3 with TRBJ2-3, with a weak D call TRBD2 (7 bases). The CDR3 totals 13 residues. Trimming cost V 3 bases and J 9 bases, with 13 bases left between them. Looked up from germline, CDR1 is SGHTA and CDR2 is FQGTGA. The CDR3 sequence is CASSFGGAGTQYF. In DNA, the CDR3 is TGTGCCAGCAGCTTTGGGGGGGCAGGAACGCAGTATTTT.

This clonotype was observed a few times. The J gene is TRBJ2-1, the V gene TRBV7-6; D is ambiguous. Germline V gives CDR1 SGHVS, CDR2 FNYEAQ. The V gene lost 0 bases and the J gene lost 0 bases, with 15 bases spanning the gap. CDR3 length equals 18 residues. CDR3 in amino acids: CASSLARLDRRSYNEQFF. The CDR3, as DNA: TGTGCCAGCAGCTTAGCGCGACTGGACCGACGCTCCTACAATGAGCAGTTCTTC. The full variable domain, completed using reference TRBV7-6 and TRBJ2-1, is GAGVSQSPRYKVTKRGQDVALRCDPISGHVSLYWYRQALGQGPEFLTYFNYEAQQDKSGLPNDRFSAERPEGSISTLTIQRTEQRDSAMYRCASSLARLDRRSYNEQFFGPGTRLTVL.

As regards this clonotype: The junction differs from germline at one of its ends, possibly a read error. This chain joins TRBV7-7 and TRBJ1-3; D is unresolved. This CDR3 contains 13 residues. Germline assignment: CDR1 SSHAT and CDR2 FNYEAQ (reference sequence). CDR3 DNA sequence: TGTGCTAGCAGCAGTTCTCCCGGGAAGGACATATATTTT. This sequence encodes CASSSSPGKDIYF.

The V gene is TRBV20-1, the J gene TRBJ1-5; D unclear. Germline CDR1 and CDR2: DFQATT and SNEGSKA (reference sequence). The ends were cut back, 4 bases at V and 0 bases at J, with 10 bases in the middle. The CDR3 has 14 residues. In DNA form, the CDR3 reads TGCAGTGCTAAGGCCCCGTATAGCAATCAGCCCCAGCATTTT. It encodes CSAKAPYSNQPQHF.

V gene TRBV7-3 combines with J gene TRBJ2-7, with a weak D call TRBD2 (6 bases). The CDR3 length is 13 residues. CDR1 and CDR2 from the germline V gene are SGHTA and FQGTGA. Between the trimmed V and J ends, which lost 5 bases and 6 bases, there was a span of 14 bases. The CDR3 loop reads CASSQAGSGEQYF. The DNA of the CDR3 is TGTGCCAGCAGCCAAGCCGGGAGCGGCGAGCAGTACTTC.

The chain uses TRBV20-1 and TRBJ2-7; either TRBD1 or TRBD2 may supply D (7 bases each). This CDR3 spans 14 amino acids. Deletions cut 5 bases from V and 2 bases from J, with 16 bases between. Germline CDR1 is DFQATT and CDR2 is SNEGSKA (reference sequence). The CDR3 region has the DNA TGCAGTGCTGGGCAGGGGGGGGGTCCCTACGAGCAGTACTTC. This gives the protein CSAGQGGGPYEQYF.

This clonotype was seen only a few times. The chain has TRBV4-2 and TRBJ2-3; D perhaps matches TRBD2 (6 bases). The CDR3 loop spans 17 amino acids. CDR1 and CDR2 from the germline V gene are LGHNA and YNFKEQ. V was trimmed by 3 bases and J by 1 base, leaving 17 bases between them. The CDR3 sequence is CASSQVLGTRRTDTQYF. As DNA, the CDR3 is TGTGCCAGCAGCCAGGTGCTCGGGACTCGCCGCACAGATACGCAGTATTTT.

This clonotype was seen only a few times. This chain links TRBV11-2 with TRBJ1-2, with D hard to call. Deletions cut 1 base from V and 2 bases from J, with 14 bases between. The germline gives CDR1 SGHAT, CDR2 FQNNGV. The CDR3 covers 16 residues. This CDR3 is CASSLGGDLRNYGYTF. The CDR3 DNA follows: TGTGCCAGCAGCTTAGGCGGCGACCTCCGCAACTATGGCTACACCTTC.

At least ten counts were recorded for this clonotype. The V call is TRBV3-1, the J call TRBJ2-3; 13 bases line up with TRBD2. Germline loops: CDR1 LGHDT, CDR2 YNNKEL (reference sequence). The CDR3 sequence is 15 residues long. J lost 10 bases, V lost 4 bases, and 8 bases had no gene match. This chain's CDR3 is CASSRTSGGSYPQYF. In DNA, the CDR3 is TGTGCCAGCAGCCGGACTAGCGGGGGATCATATCCGCAGTATTTT.

The CDR3 spells CSAPRGRGADTQYF. The CDR3 region has the DNA TGCAGTGCTCCTCGGGGGAGAGGGGCAGATACGCAGTATTTT. The chain links TRBV20-1 to TRBJ2-3; maybe TRBD2 (6 bases). CDR3 size: 14 residues. V lost 5 bases and J lost 4, with 16 bases in between. The germline gives CDR1 DFQATT, CDR2 SNEGSKA (reference sequence).

This clonotype was detected a few times. This chain connects TRBV9 to TRBJ1-1, with 7 positions matching TRBD1. Germline CDR1 SGDLS, CDR2 YYNGEE. V lost 4 bases, J lost 0 bases, and 6 bases stayed unmatched. The CDR3 runs 15 residues. CDR3 sequence: CASSPRTGMNTEAFF. The CDR3 region has the DNA TGTGCCAGCAGCCCCAGGACAGGAATGAACACTGAAGCTTTCTTT. The variable domain in full, with the rest retrieved from reference TRBV9 and TRBJ1-1, is DSGVTQTPKHLITATGQRVTLRCSPRSGDLSVYWYQQSLDQGLQFLIQYYNGEERAKGNILERFSAQQFPDLHSELNLSSLELGDSALYFCASSPRTGMNTEAFFGQGTRLTVV.

This clonotype came up many times. The chain combines TRBV2 with TRBJ2-2; D not resolved. Germline V gives CDR1 SNHLY, CDR2 FYNNEI. The CDR3 contains 13 residues. Trimming took off 5 bases at V and 4 bases at J, with 8 bases between the two ends. As DNA, the CDR3 is TGTGCCAGCAGTTCCCCCGGCACCGGGGAGCTGTTTTTT. Translating it yields CASSSPGTGELFF.

In its sample, this clonotype was seen a few times. The chain is built from TRBV10-1 and TRBJ2-5; 9 nucleotides line up with TRBD1. In germline, CDR1 is WNHNN, CDR2 SYGVQD (reference sequence). The CDR3 spans 14 residues. The V and J ends lost 5 bases and 4 bases, in that order; junction bases with no gene match: 5. CDR3 amino acids: CASSRQGVGETQYF. The CDR3 DNA follows: TGCGCCAGCAGTCGACAGGGGGTCGGAGAGACCCAGTACTTC.

The chain links TRBV5-1 to TRBJ2-1, with 8 bases matching TRBD2. This CDR3 contains 15 residues. The trim removed 4 bases at V and 2 bases at J, leaving 5 bases unmatched. Germline values: CDR1 SGHRS, CDR2 YFSETQ. The CDR3 here is CASSLGTRAYNEQFF. CDR3 nucleotides: TGCGCCAGCAGCCTCGGGACTAGAGCCTACAATGAGCAGTTCTTC.

The gene calls are TRBV20-1 and TRBJ1-4; D gene unclear. The CDR3 is made up of 14 amino acids. The germline CDR1 and CDR2 sequences are DFQATT and SNEGSKA (reference sequence). Trimming cost V 5 bases and J 4 bases, with 14 bases left between them. CDR3 sequence: CSARPDGVNEKLFF. The DNA of the CDR3 is TGCAGTGCTCGCCCAGACGGTGTTAATGAAAAACTGTTTTTT.

The chain uses TRBV7-8 and TRBJ2-7; no firm D call. The CDR3 totals 12 residues. The V gene's germline CDR1 is SGHVS and CDR2 FQNEAQ. V lost 5 bases and J 8 bases, leaving 13 bases between the germline ends. The CDR3 DNA is TGTGCCAGCAGCCCCGCAAGGATGAAGCAGTACTTC. Amino acids: CASSPARMKQYF.

This chain connects TRBV6-2 or TRBV6-3 to TRBJ2-3, with D possibly being TRBD2 (5 bases). The ends were cut back, 2 bases at V and 7 bases at J, with 10 bases in the middle. This CDR3 has 13 amino acids. The germline V gene has CDR1 MNHEY and CDR2 SVGEGT. CDR3 amino acids: CASSYDREYTQYF. CDR3 nucleotides: TGTGCCAGCAGTTACGACCGGGAATATACGCAGTATTTT.

The CDR3 nucleotides read TGCGCCAGCAGCTCCGGCTGGGGATCTGAAGCTTTCTTT. Residues: CASSSGWGSEAFF. This sequence joins TRBV5-1 and TRBJ1-1; D is unresolved. The CDR3 contains 13 residues. CDR1 and CDR2 from the germline V gene are SGHRS and YFSETQ. Trimming removed 3 bases from V and 6 bases from J, with 12 bases in between.

This clonotype turned up a few times. The V and J genes are TRBV6-2 or TRBV6-3 and TRBJ2-7; D tentatively fits TRBD1 or TRBD2 (5 bases each). The CDR3 contains 14 residues. From germline, CDR1 is MNHEY and CDR2 SVGEGT. Trimming shortened V by 2 bases and J by 2 bases, and 10 bases separated the two germline ends. The CDR3 nucleotides read TGTGCCAGCAGTTACGGGACGTCCACCTACGAGCAGTACGTC. Amino acid sequence: CASSYGTSTYEQYV.

This chain joins TRBV2 and TRBJ1-1; TRBD1 aligns across 9 bases. V was clipped by 3 bases and J by 9 bases; unmatched bases: 8. The CDR3 has 14 amino acids. Germline CDR1 SNHLY, CDR2 FYNNEI. Here the CDR3 DNA reads TGTGCCAGCAGTGAGTCGGGACAGGGCGAAAAAGCTTTCTTT. Translating it yields CASSESGQGEKAFF.